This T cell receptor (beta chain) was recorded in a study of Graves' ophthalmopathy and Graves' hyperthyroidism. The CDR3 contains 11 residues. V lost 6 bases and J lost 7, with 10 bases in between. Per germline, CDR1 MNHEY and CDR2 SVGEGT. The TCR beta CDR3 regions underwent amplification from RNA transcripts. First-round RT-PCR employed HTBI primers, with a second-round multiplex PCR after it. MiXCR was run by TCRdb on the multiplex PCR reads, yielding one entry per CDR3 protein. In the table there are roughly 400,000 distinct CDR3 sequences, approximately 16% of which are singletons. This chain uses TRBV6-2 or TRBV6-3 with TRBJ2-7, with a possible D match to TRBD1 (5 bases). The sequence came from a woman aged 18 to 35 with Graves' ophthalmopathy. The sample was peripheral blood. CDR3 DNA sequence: TGTGCCAGCAGGGACATTAGAGAGCAGTACTTC. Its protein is CASRDIREQYF.